This TCR beta chain appears in the sequencing data of a study of CD8 T cells in Susac syndrome. Random hexamers were used to reverse transcribe an amount of about 0.45 to 1 ug RNA. TCR beta CDR3 was amplified by immunoSEQ covering 54 Vbeta and 13 Jbeta. TCRdb fed the immunoSEQ multiplex PCR reads into MiXCR, producing one record per CDR3 protein. The profile shows 150,000 to 200,000 distinct CDR3 sequences, 85% to 95% of them singletons. Age- and sex-matched healthy donors served as the control group. TEMRA cells were FACS-enriched, unlike CD8+ and CD4+ T cells, which were negatively isolated. The CDR3 spans 15 residues. Germline CDR1 reads SGHAT; CDR2 reads FQNNGV. The V gene lost 0 bases and the J gene lost 8 bases, with 16 bases spanning the gap.

The sequencing sample was made of CD4+ T cells from PBMCs. This clonotype originated in a human donor in good health. The chain couples TRBV11-2 to TRBJ1-2, with D hard to call. The CDR3 sequence: CASSLDGRSHYGYTF. The CDR3 DNA is TGTGCCAGCAGCTTAGATGGAAGATCCCATTACGGCTACACCTTC.